A selection of T cell receptor beta chains follows, all from one sample in a study of control samples from healthy donors and cancer patients. The protocol was immunoSEQ multiplex PCR, while the TCRdb copy is restricted to in-frame clones and leaves out a portion. The sample yields roughly 120,000 clones, roughly 90% seen once. The sequencing input was PBMCs. These receptors were taken from an older woman with lung cancer. Each CDR3 is given with its conserved first and last residue. Fields, in order: CDR3 length, J gene, V gene, CDR3 protein.

len: 16; j_gene: TRBJ1-5; v_gene: TRBV28; CDR3aa: CASIPWGGGSNQPQHF
len: 16; j_gene: TRBJ2-2; v_gene: TRBV19; CDR3aa: CASSSLAGESTGELFF
len: 17; j_gene: TRBJ2-1; v_gene: TRBV4-3; CDR3aa: CASSQDWDTGLYNAQFF
len: 15; j_gene: TRBJ2-1; v_gene: TRBV9; CDR3aa: CASNRGESSYNEQFF
len: 14; j_gene: TRBJ1-4; v_gene: TRBV7-2; CDR3aa: CASRQTGVVKKLFF
len: 16; j_gene: TRBJ1-6; v_gene: TRBV7-8; CDR3aa: CASSVGRGTTNSPLHF
len: 13; j_gene: TRBJ1-1; v_gene: TRBV12-3/TRBV12-4; CDR3aa: CASSLEGTTEAFF
len: 14; j_gene: TRBJ2-1; v_gene: TRBV20-1; CDR3aa: CSASGEGSDDEQFF
len: 14; j_gene: TRBJ2-7; v_gene: TRBV6-1; CDR3aa: CASSESLGRSEQYF
len: 14; j_gene: TRBJ2-7; v_gene: TRBV27; CDR3aa: CASSHNRDQIRAYF
len: 15; j_gene: TRBJ1-2; v_gene: TRBV11-3; CDR3aa: CASSLDVTGHNGYTF
len: 15; j_gene: TRBJ1-6; v_gene: TRBV19; CDR3aa: CASTTAAINNSPLHF
len: 11; j_gene: TRBJ1-1; v_gene: TRBV7-9; CDR3aa: CASSLNTEAFF
len: 12; j_gene: TRBJ1-1; v_gene: TRBV29-1; CDR3aa: CSVGQGDAEAFF
len: 13; j_gene: TRBJ2-1; v_gene: TRBV7-9; CDR3aa: CASSLMTSYEQFF
len: 16; j_gene: TRBJ2-5; v_gene: TRBV7-6; CDR3aa: CASSSRGVKYQETQYF
len: 15; j_gene: TRBJ2-7; v_gene: TRBV5-1; CDR3aa: CASSLTGTGTYEQYF
len: 15; j_gene: TRBJ1-1; v_gene: TRBV15; CDR3aa: CATSRGGSSNTEAFF
len: 18; j_gene: TRBJ2-6; v_gene: TRBV7-8; CDR3aa: CASSLQGKGYSGANVLTF
len: 14; j_gene: TRBJ2-5; v_gene: TRBV28; CDR3aa: CASRKGLNQETQYF
len: 14; j_gene: TRBJ2-2; v_gene: TRBV12-5; CDR3aa: CASGPTWGIGELFF
len: 14; j_gene: TRBJ1-6; v_gene: TRBV6-5; CDR3aa: CASSPTGVGSPLHF
len: 13; j_gene: TRBJ2-2; v_gene: TRBV12-3/TRBV12-4; CDR3aa: CASRGRTTGELFF
len: 14; j_gene: TRBJ1-3; v_gene: TRBV27; CDR3aa: CASSFQGPGNTIYF
len: 15; j_gene: TRBJ2-5; v_gene: TRBV7-3; CDR3aa: CASSLTAGFQETQYF
len: 14; j_gene: TRBJ2-3; v_gene: TRBV6-2/TRBV6-3; CDR3aa: CASSSLGGADTQYF
len: 15; j_gene: TRBJ2-7; v_gene: TRBV11-3; CDR3aa: CASSFPGQGSYEQYF
len: 14; j_gene: TRBJ1-2; v_gene: TRBV13; CDR3aa: CASSLERGSYGYTF
len: 14; j_gene: TRBJ2-4; v_gene: TRBV29-1; CDR3aa: CSVEGSGPRNIQYF
len: 16; j_gene: TRBJ2-3; v_gene: TRBV29-1; CDR3aa: CSVETALGPTRDTQYF
len: 13; j_gene: TRBJ1-2; v_gene: TRBV7-9; CDR3aa: CASSPQMPYGYTF